This record covers a single T cell receptor beta chain. The table lists this clone with a count of one. It has no known antigen specificity. One base away there is no much larger clone; base qualities are not given. For the CD8 naive samples, CD45RO-negative cells were positively selected for CCR7, yielding a CD45RA+CCR7+ population from which TemRA cells were excluded. Healthy HIV-negative adults with no recently reported acute infections or vaccinations were included as donors. All donors were Caucasian adults living in Nashville, Tennessee, USA. Blood was obtained by leukapheresis, after which PBMCs were separated by Ficoll-Histopaque density gradient centrifugation and cryopreserved in liquid nitrogen vapor phase. Analytical flow cytometry was used to check the purity and quantity of each magnetically sorted T cell population. Genomic DNA was isolated from every sorted fraction and measured by UV absorbance on a Nanodrop 2000c.

The data originate from a study of shared clonotypes between healthy human individuals (dated by TCRdb to the early 2020s). Some background on the complete study: A couple of women and a few men aged 18 to 49 years were included in the cohort. For each donor, CD4 naive and CD4 memory were each given three plates, CD8 naive was given two plates, and CD8 memory was given one plate. Blood TCR repertoires of about 5 healthy adults were deeply sequenced to estimate repertoire size and the extent of clonotype sharing between individuals. To increase sequencing depth and limit assay-specific biases, different laboratories used diverse techniques to prepare libraries and sequence TCR repertoires. Leukapheresis yielded between about 0.9 and 10 billion PBMCs per donor. Points the paper makes about the study in general: Higher generation probabilities were observed for clonotypes shared by all four sorted-subset donors than for non-shared clonotypes. Based on pairwise subsampling, the degree of clonotype sharing among donors was expected to be affected by sequencing depth. Across several donors, 4.5% to 6.5% of naive CD4, over 3% of naive CD8, under 2.5% of memory CD4, and under 0.45% of memory CD8 clonotypes were shared. The genetic and exposure-history diversity represented was limited by the small number of donors. Larger estimated clonotype richness was generally found for naive subsets than for memory subsets. Sampling was restricted to blood, and TCR repertoires in tissues likely differ from the TCR repertoires found in blood. Rarefaction of sorted-subset datasets indicated incomplete sequencing despite the large sequencing depth.

Using the deep immunoSEQ assay, multiplex PCR amplified TCR CDR3 regions from genomic DNA. Extracted genomic DNA from each cell subset was spread evenly across all wells of several immunoSEQ 96-well plates, with each plate serving as a replicate. Each replicate PCR for sorted subsets received around 210 ng genomic DNA, equal to around 32,000 T cell genomes. The purified libraries were quantified using a Qubit 3.0 fluorometer, sized with a Bioanalyzer 2100, and then quantified again using the KAPA Library Quantification kit. Every immunoSEQ 96-well plate was sequenced on a separate single-read 150-cycle Illumina NextSeq 550 flow cell. On the authors' methods: Because the immunoSEQ output included only junctional sequences and no quality scores, the filtering could not be the same as the filtering used for full-length reads. Sequences were annotated with PyIR, a Python wrapper for IgBLAST v1.9, and V/J genes and CDR3 were assigned using IMGT germline references. Reads were removed for weak V/J assignments (E-value above 1e-6), missing CDR3, stop codons, out-of-frame junctions, or ambiguous translated residues. V3J clonotypes were defined by identical inferred V gene, J gene, and CDR3 amino acid sequence. Percentage overlap between repertoires was calculated by dividing the number of shared unique clonotypes by the size of the smaller repertoire. Richness of each repertoire was evaluated using RTK rarefaction, the Chao1 estimator, and Recon v2.1 estimates of unobserved clonotypes. OLGA was used to compute generation probabilities for all TCRbeta clonotypes that the gDNA method yielded from a few donors. TCRdb took over this immuneACCESS table, retaining in-frame rearrangements with V and J assigned. Such tables are incomplete; in checked studies, under half of the missing clones stem from an unresolved V gene, and the remainder is unexplained. Clonal size and the V and J genes are those of that table, whereas D and trimming came from the DNA. The sample includes about 2 million clones, with less than 95% observed a single time. The top ten constitute approximately 1.2% of the sample.

Deletion took 5 bases off V and 5 bases off J, with a span of 15 bases between the germline ends. The CDR3 runs 14 residues from the cysteine to the phenylalanine. Only the CDR3 DNA stays, 42 bases, in frame from base 1. From the germline V gene, CDR1 is SGHVS and CDR2 is FQNEAQ. Sequenced sample: naive CD8+ T cells sorted from blood. The cell subset or site label, as the study defines it: CD45RA+CCR7+. The rearrangement joined TRBV7-8 to TRBJ2-5; a weak D assignment points to TRBD2 (6 bases agree). The receptor's source is a young man in good health. The CDR3 loop reads CASSQGLLGETQYF. Here is the DNA: TGTGCCAGCAGCCAGGGACTTCTGGGGGAGACCCAGTACTTC.